This T cell receptor (beta chain) was documented in a study of blood T cell repertoires in COVID-19 (dated by TCRdb to about 2020). At the level of the whole study: Collaborator samples came from the United States, Italy and Spain and covered acute and convalescent phases of COVID-19. The material from the prospective study consisted of cDNA or gDNA derived from T cells, B-cell-depleted T cells, or PBMCs. The dataset comprised deeply sampled blood TCRbeta repertoires from subjects exposed to, actively infected with, or recovered from COVID-19. The repertoires were made available in a free public database intended to serve as a resource for research on the immune response to SARS-CoV-2. Samples were obtained from the ongoing ImmuneRACE study (first 160 participants) and from some 1,300 subjects provided by 6 global collaborators. Sample metadata almost always included a de-identified subject ID, COVID-19 status, age in years and sex. Where HLA class I and class II types were available, the types were taken from metadata supplied by the sample provider, not from assay-based typing. The paper as a whole reports these results and caveats: The quantity of clinical and demographic metadata differed by source and by participant and was supplied without curation.

Collaborating institutions collected whole blood in K2EDTA tubes following their own protocols. Collaborator samples were shipped for TCRbeta analysis as frozen whole blood, isolated PBMCs, or DNA extracted from either sample type. Of note for this clone: Its antigen is currently not known. Qualities for individual bases were not recorded, and no much larger clone is one base off.

Trimming at the junction amounts to 0 bases on V and 6 bases on J, and the germline ends lie 6 bases apart. Reading the germline V gene gives CDR1 MNHEY and CDR2 SVGAGI. CDR3 length: 12 amino acids, cysteine to phenylalanine. CDR3 DNA only is kept here, 36 bases in frame from base 1. TCRbeta CDR3 regions were amplified from genomic DNA by means of the immunoSEQ Assay, a bias-controlled multiplex PCR. Under the source paper's analysis protocol: Nucleated cell counts per sample were estimated from amplification of reference gene primers within the assay. Sequence reads were collapsed and filtered to measure the absolute abundance of every unique TCRbeta CDR3 rearrangement. Productive Simpson clonality was computed per sample as the square root of Simpson's diversity index over productive rearrangements. Not all clones reach the TCRdb copy of this immuneACCESS table, which keeps in-frame sequences only. Checked studies attribute under half of the gap to unresolved V genes and leave the rest unexplained. V, J and clone size were drawn from that table, and D and trimming were deduced from the DNA. The sample table contains more than 150,000 clones; only one count was recorded for roughly four fifths of them. The ten largest clonotypes hold around 6.1% of the sample.

Sequenced material: peripheral blood. The source of this sequence is a middle-aged woman with acute or convalescent COVID-19. This chain joins TRBV6-5 to TRBJ2-7; D gene: possibly TRBD1, on 5 matching bases. The bases are TGTGCCAGCAGTTACTCGCAGGGCGAGCAGTACTTC. Translation gives CASSYSQGEQYF.